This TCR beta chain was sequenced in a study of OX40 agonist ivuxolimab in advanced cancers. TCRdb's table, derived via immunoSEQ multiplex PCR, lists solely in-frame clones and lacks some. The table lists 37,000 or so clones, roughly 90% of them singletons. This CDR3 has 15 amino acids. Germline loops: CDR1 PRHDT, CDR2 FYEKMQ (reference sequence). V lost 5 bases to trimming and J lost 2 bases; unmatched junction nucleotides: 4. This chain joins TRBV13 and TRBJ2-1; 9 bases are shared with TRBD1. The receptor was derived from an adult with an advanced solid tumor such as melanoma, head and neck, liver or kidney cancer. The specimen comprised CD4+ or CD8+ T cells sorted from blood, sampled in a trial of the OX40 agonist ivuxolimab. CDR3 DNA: TGTGCCAGCAGCCCCGGGACAGGGACCTACAATGAGCAGTTCTTC. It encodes CASSPGTGTYNEQFF.